This T cell receptor beta chain was captured in a study of identical twins. V was cut by 0 bases and J by 2 bases, with 13 bases left in between. Germline V gives CDR1 LNHNV, CDR2 YYDKDF (reference sequence). The CDR3 covers 17 residues. TCRdb re-called the 5' RACE reads with MiXCR, one entry per CDR3 protein. The sample has hundreds of thousands of distinct CDR3 sequences, less than 7% seen once; the top ten hold under 2%. This clonotype was seen a handful of times. The TCR sequence derives from a man aged 18 to 30 in good health. Specimen: naive T cells sorted from blood. The chain has TRBV15 and TRBJ2-2; D not certain. This chain's CDR3 is CATSRDLLIGNTGELFF. The DNA for the CDR3 is TGTGCCACCAGCAGAGATCTTCTGATCGGAAACACCGGGGAGCTGTTTTTT.